This T cell receptor beta chain comes out of a study of T cell responses to AZD1222 COVID-19 vaccine. Produced via immunoSEQ multiplex PCR; TCRdb's table is partial and in-frame only. The repertoire has 100,000 or so clones, about 83% of them found once; the top ten carry around 15%. The V gene end was trimmed by 2 bases and the J gene end by 3 bases; junction bases not matched to a gene: 7. Germline V gives CDR1 LGHNA, CDR2 YSLEER. The CDR3 has 15 amino acids. The sequencing used peripheral blood, collected on day 0 of AZD1222 vaccination. The genes are TRBV4-3 and TRBJ2-7; 7 bases are shared with TRBD2. This TCR was recovered from an adult in good health. CDR3 in amino acids: CASSQWGGLDYEQYF. For the CDR3, the DNA is TGCGCCAGCAGCCAATGGGGAGGGCTAGACTACGAGCAGTACTTC.